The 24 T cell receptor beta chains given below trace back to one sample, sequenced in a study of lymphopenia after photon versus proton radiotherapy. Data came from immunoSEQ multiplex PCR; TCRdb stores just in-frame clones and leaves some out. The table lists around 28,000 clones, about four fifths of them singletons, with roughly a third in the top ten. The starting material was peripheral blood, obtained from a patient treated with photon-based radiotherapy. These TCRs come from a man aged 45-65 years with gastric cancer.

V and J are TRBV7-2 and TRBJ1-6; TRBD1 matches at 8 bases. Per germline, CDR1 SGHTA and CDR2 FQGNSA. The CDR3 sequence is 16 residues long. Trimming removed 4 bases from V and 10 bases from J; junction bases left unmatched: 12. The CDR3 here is CASSYGQGGFRSPLHF. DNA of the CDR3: TGTGCCAGCAGCTACGGACAGGGAGGGTTTCGATCACCCCTCCACTTT.

DNA for the CDR3: TGTGCCAGCAGCAAGCGGGGGGGACGGACTGGGGAGCTGTTTTTT. Translation: CASSKRGGRTGELFF. The chain employs TRBV6-5 and TRBJ2-2; 10 positions match TRBD2. The CDR3 totals 15 residues. Germline V gene data show CDR1 as MNHEY and CDR2 as SVGAGI. With V trimmed by 6 bases and J by 8 bases, 9 bases remained unmatched.

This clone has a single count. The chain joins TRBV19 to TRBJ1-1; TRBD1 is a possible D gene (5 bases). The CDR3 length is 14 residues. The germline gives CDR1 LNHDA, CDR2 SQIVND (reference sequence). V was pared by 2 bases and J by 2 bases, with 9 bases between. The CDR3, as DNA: TGTGCCAGTAGTATACAGGGTTATAACACTGAAGCTTTCTTT. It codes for CASSIQGYNTEAFF.

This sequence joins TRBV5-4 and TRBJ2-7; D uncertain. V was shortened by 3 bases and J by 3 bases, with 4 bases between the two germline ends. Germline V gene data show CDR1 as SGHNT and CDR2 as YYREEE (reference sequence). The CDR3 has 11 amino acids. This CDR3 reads CASSYDYEQYF. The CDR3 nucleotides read TGTGCCAGCAGCTACGACTACGAGCAGTACTTC.

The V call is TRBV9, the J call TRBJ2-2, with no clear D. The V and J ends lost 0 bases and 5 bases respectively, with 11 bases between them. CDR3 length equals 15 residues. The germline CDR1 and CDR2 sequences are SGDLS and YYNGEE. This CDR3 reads CASSVGIIGTGELFF. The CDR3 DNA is TGTGCCAGCAGCGTAGGGATTATTGGGACCGGGGAGCTGTTTTTT.

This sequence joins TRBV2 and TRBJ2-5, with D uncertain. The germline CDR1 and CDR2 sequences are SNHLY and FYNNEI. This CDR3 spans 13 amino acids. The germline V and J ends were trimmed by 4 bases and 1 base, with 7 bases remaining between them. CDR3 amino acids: CASSADGQETQYF. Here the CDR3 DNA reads TGTGCCAGCAGTGCGGACGGCCAAGAGACCCAGTACTTC. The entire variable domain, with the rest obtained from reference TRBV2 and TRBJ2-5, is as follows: EPEVTQTPSHQVTQMGQEVILRCVPISNHLYFYWYRQILGQKVEFLVSFYNNEISEKSEIFDDQFSVERPDGSNFTLKIRSTKLEDSAMYFCASSADGQETQYFGPGTRLLVL.

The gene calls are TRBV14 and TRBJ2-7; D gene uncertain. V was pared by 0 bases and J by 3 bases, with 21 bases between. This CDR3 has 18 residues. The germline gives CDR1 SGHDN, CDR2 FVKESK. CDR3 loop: CASSQDPKISRRIYEQYV. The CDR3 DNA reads TGTGCCAGCAGCCAAGATCCCAAAATCTCCAGAAGGATCTACGAGCAGTACGTC.

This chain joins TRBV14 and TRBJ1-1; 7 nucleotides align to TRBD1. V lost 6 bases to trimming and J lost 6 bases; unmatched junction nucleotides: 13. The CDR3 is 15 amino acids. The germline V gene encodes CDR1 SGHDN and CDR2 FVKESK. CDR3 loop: CASRAIDRVGAEAFF. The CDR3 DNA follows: TGTGCCAGCAGGGCAATTGACAGGGTTGGGGCTGAAGCTTTCTTT.

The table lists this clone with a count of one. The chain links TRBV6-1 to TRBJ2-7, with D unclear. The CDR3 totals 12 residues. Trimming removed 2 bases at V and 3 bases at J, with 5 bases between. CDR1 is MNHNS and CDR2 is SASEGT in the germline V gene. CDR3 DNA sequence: TGTGCCAGCAGTGAATCCCGCTACGAGCAGTACGTC. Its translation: CASSESRYEQYV.

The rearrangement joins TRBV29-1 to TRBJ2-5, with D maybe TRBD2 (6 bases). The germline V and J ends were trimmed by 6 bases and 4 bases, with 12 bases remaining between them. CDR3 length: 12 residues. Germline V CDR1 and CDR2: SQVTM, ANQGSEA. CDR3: CSVDGGRETQYF. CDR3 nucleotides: TGCAGCGTCGATGGGGGGAGAGAGACCCAGTACTTC.

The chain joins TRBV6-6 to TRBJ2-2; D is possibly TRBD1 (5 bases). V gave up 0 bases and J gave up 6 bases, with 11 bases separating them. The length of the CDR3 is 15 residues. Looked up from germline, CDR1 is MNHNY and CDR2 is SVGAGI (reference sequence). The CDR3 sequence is CASSYSTQGSGELFF. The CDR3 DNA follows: TGTGCCAGCAGTTACTCGACCCAGGGTTCCGGGGAGCTGTTTTTT.

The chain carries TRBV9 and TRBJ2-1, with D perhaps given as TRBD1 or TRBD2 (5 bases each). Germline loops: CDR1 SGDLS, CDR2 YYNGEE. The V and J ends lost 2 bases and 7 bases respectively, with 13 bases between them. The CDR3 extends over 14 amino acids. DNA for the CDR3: TGTGCCAGCAGCGTCCGGGGCTCAGATAATGAGCAGTTCTTC. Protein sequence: CASSVRGSDNEQFF.

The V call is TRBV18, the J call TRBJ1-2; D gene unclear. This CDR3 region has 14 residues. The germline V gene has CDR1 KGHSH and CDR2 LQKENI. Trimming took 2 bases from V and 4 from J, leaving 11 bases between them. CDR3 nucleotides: TGTGCCAGCTCACCAGTACACGAGTCCTATGGCTACACCTTC. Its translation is CASSPVHESYGYTF.

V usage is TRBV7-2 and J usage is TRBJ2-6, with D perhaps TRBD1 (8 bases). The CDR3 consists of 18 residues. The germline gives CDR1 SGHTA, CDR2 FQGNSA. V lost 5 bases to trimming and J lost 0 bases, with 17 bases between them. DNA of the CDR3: TGTGCCAGCAGCCCTACAGGGGGGGTGCCCTCTGGGGCCAACGTCCTGACTTTC. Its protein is CASSPTGGVPSGANVLTF.

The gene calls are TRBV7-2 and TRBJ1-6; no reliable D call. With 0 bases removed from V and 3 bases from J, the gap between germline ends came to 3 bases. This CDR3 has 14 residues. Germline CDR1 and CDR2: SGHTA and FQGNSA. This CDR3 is CASSLAGYNSPLHF. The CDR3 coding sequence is TGTGCCAGCAGCTTAGCGGGCTATAATTCACCCCTCCACTTT.

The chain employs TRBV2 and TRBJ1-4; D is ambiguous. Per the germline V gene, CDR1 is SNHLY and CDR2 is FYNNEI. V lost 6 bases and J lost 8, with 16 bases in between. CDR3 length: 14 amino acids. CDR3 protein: CASSPVGNREKLFF. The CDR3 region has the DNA TGTGCCAGCAGCCCTGTCGGGAATAGGGAAAAACTGTTTTTT.

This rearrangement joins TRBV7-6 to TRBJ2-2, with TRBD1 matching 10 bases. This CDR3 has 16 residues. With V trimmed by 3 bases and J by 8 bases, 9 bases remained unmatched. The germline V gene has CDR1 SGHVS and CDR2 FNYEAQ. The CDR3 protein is CASSFRQGASPGELFF. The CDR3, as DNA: TGTGCCAGCAGCTTTAGACAGGGGGCTTCACCGGGGGAGCTGTTTTTT.

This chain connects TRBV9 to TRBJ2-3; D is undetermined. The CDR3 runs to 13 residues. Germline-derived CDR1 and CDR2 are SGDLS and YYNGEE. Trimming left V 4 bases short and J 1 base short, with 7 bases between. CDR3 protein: CASSPPGTDTQYF. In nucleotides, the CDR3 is TGTGCCAGCAGCCCACCAGGCACAGATACGCAGTATTTT. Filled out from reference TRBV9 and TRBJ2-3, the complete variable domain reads DSGVTQTPKHLITATGQRVTLRCSPRSGDLSVYWYQQSLDQGLQFLIQYYNGEERAKGNILERFSAQQFPDLHSELNLSSLELGDSALYFCASSPPGTDTQYFGPGTRLTVL.

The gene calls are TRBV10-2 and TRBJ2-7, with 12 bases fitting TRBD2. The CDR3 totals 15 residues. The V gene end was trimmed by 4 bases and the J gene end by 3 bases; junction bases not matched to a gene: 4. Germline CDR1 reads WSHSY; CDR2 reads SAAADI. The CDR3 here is CASSVTSGGLYEQYF. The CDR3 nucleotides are TGCGCCAGCAGTGTGACTAGCGGGGGCCTCTACGAGCAGTACTTC.

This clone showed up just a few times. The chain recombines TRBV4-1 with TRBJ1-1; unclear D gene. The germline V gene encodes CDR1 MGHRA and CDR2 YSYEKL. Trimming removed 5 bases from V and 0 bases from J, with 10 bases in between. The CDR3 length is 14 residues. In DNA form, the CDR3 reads TGCGCCAGCAGCATCCGACGGTTGAACACTGAAGCTTTCTTT. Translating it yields CASSIRRLNTEAFF.

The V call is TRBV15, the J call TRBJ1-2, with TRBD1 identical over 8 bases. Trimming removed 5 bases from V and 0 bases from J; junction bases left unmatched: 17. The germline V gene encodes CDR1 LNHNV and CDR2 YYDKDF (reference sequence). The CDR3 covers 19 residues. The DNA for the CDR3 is TGTGCCACCAGCGGAAGCCTTACAGGGGGTATTGGATCTAACTATGGCTACACCTTC. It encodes CATSGSLTGGIGSNYGYTF.

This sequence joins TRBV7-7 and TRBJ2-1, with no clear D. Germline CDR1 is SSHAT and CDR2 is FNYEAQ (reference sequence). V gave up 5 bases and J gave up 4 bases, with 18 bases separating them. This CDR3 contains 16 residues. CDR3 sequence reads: CASSAIGTVKYNEQFF. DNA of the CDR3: TGTGCCAGCAGCGCAATAGGAACAGTGAAATACAATGAGCAGTTCTTC.

CDR3 in DNA: TGTGCCAGCAGCTTTTGGGGGGCCTCTACGCAGTATTTT. As protein: CASSFWGASTQYF. J is TRBJ2-3 and V is TRBV5-4; D is tentatively TRBD1 or TRBD2 (6 bases each). CDR1 SGHNT and CDR2 YYREEE come from the germline V gene (reference sequence). Between the trimmed V and J ends, which lost 2 bases and 8 bases, there was a span of 12 bases. This CDR3 region has 13 residues. The full variable domain, its missing parts supplied by reference TRBV5-4 and TRBJ2-3, is ETGVTQSPTHLIKTRGQQVTLRCSSQSGHNTVSWYQQALGQGPQFIFQYYREEENGRGNFPPRFSGLQFPNYSSELNVNALELDDSALYLCASSFWGASTQYFGPGTRLTVL.

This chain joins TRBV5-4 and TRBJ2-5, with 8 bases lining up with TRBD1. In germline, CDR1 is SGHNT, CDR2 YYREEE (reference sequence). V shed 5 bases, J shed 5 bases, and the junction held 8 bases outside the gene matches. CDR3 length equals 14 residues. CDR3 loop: CASSGQGHRETQYF. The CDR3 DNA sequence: TGTGCCAGCAGTGGACAGGGCCACCGGGAGACCCAGTACTTC.